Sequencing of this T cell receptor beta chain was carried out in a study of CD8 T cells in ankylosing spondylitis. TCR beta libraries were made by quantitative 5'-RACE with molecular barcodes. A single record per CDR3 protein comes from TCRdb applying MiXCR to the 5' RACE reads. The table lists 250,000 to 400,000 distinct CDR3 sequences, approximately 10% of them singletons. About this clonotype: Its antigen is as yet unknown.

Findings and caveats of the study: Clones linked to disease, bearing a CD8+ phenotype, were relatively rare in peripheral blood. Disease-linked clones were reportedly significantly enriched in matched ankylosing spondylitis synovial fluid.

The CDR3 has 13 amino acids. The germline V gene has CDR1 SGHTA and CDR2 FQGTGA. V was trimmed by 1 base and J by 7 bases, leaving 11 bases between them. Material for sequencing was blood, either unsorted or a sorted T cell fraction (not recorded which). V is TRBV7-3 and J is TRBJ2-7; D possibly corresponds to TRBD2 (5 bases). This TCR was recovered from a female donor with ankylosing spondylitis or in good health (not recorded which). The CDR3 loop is CASSLMGTGEQYF. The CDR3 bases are TGTGCCAGCAGCTTAATGGGTACGGGGGAGCAGTACTTC.